The 5 T cell receptor beta chains reported below all come from one sample, sequenced in a study of T cell responses to AZD1222 COVID-19 vaccine. TCRdb keeps only in-frame clones here, not all; method: immunoSEQ multiplex PCR. The sample lists about 130,000 clones, about 90% occurring once. The starting material was peripheral blood, obtained on day 0 of AZD1222 vaccination. These receptors were taken from an adult in good health.

This chain uses TRBV19 with TRBJ1-1, with 10 bases aligning to TRBD1. The CDR3 spans 15 residues. V dropped 3 bases and J dropped 2; count of bases not matched to a gene: 3. Germline loops: CDR1 LNHDA, CDR2 SQIVND (reference sequence). Written as DNA, the CDR3 is TGTGCCAGTAGTATTCGGACAGGGGGAAACACTGAAGCTTTCTTT. Translation gives CASSIRTGGNTEAFF. The full variable domain, with the rest looked up from reference TRBV19 and TRBJ1-1, is DGGITQSPKYLFRKEGQNVTLSCEQNLNHDAMYWYRQDPGQGLRLIYYSQIVNDFQKGDIAEGYSVSREKKESFPLTVTSAQKNPTAFYLCASSIRTGGNTEAFFGQGTRLTVV.

This chain connects TRBV4-1 to TRBJ1-2; a weak D match, TRBD1 (5 bases). The germline V gene has CDR1 MGHRA and CDR2 YSYEKL. V lost 0 bases and J lost 6, with 17 bases in between. The CDR3 is 16 amino acids. The CDR3 nucleotides read TGCGCCAGCAGCCAAGATCGGTCCAGGGTATTGAATGGCTACACCTTC. Translation gives CASSQDRSRVLNGYTF.

The chain uses TRBV7-9 and TRBJ2-3; maybe TRBD1 (6 bases). The CDR3 length is 15 residues. Germline V CDR1 and CDR2: SEHNR, FQNEAQ (reference sequence). Trimming pared 5 bases from V and 2 bases from J, leaving 14 bases between. The CDR3 DNA reads as TGTGCCAGCAGCCCGCCGGGACAAACCACAGATACGCAGTATTTT. Amino acid sequence: CASSPPGQTTDTQYF.

The chain has TRBV28 and TRBJ1-1; 8 positions match TRBD1. Trimming took 3 bases from V and 8 from J; bases not matched to a gene: 8. The CDR3 extends over 14 amino acids. Looked up from germline, CDR1 is MDHEN and CDR2 is SYDVKM. Here the CDR3 DNA reads TGTGCCAGCAGTTTGTATTCAGGGGGCCGGGAAGCTTTCTTT. As protein: CASSLYSGGREAFF.

The rearrangement joins TRBV5-6 to TRBJ2-7, with unresolved D. This CDR3 spans 12 amino acids. V lost 3 bases to trimming and J lost 1 base, with 5 bases between them. The germline V gene has CDR1 SGHDT and CDR2 YYEEEE. The CDR3 loop reads CASSSRSYEQYF. The CDR3 nucleotides read TGTGCCAGCAGCTCCCGGTCCTACGAGCAGTACTTC.